These T cell receptor beta chains were read from a single sample in a study of T cells in Graves' hyperthyroidism and ophthalmopathy. TCRdb re-analysed the multiplex PCR reads in MiXCR, keeping a single row per CDR3 protein. The sample has under 450,000 distinct CDR3 sequences; approximately 18% are singletons. The specimen sequenced was blood. Every receptor here comes from a woman aged 25 to 39 with Graves' hyperthyroidism that later progressed to Graves' ophthalmopathy. CDR3s include the opening cysteine and the closing phenylalanine or tryptophan. A D gene is named only where the DNA matches it firmly. Only part of the rows carry a size: once, few, many, or a class if the clone is expanded.

clone_size j_call d_call v_call cdr3_nt cdr3_aa
many TRBJ1-1 NA TRBV27 TGTGCCAGCACTCGGGGTTCGTTGGCTGAAGCTTTCTTT CASTRGSLAEAFF
many TRBJ1-6 TRBD1 TRBV2 TGTGCCAGCAGTGAAGCACCCGGGACAGGGACGGGTTCACCCCTCCACTTT CASSEAPGTGTGSPLHF
few TRBJ2-2 TRBD2 TRBV20-1 TGCAGTGCTAGGGGTGGACTAGCGGGGAACACCGGGGAGCTGTTTTTT CSARGGLAGNTGELFF
few TRBJ1-2 NA TRBV29-1 TGCAGCGTTGAAGATCGGAGCACGATGACTCATACGGCTAACTATGGCTACACCTTC CSVEDRSTMTHTANYGYTF
many TRBJ1-1 NA TRBV4-1 TGCGCCAGCAGCATTCAGTTTGAGGGCACTGAAGCTTTCTTT CASSIQFEGTEAFF
NA TRBJ2-5 NA TRBV7-3 TGTGCCAGCAGCTTCCCCGGGCTCGGGGAGACCCAGTACTTC CASSFPGLGETQYF
few TRBJ2-5 TRBD2 TRBV20-1 TGCAGTGCCCCCGGGACTAGCCGGGAGACCCAGTACTTC CSAPGTSRETQYF
NA TRBJ2-2 NA TRBV19 TGTGCCAGTAGTGAACGGCAGAACACCGGGGAGCTGTTTTTT CASSERQNTGELFF
many TRBJ2-1 NA TRBV7-7 TGTGCTAGCAGCTCCCTTGAGGACTGGCGCCCCGGGAATGGGGATGAGCAGTTCTTC CASSSLEDWRPGNGDEQFF
NA TRBJ2-5 NA TRBV7-9 TGTGCCAGCAGCTTAGTTGAGGGGGAAGAGACCCAGTACTTC CASSLVEGEETQYF
many TRBJ2-1 NA TRBV5-1 TGCGCCAGCAGCTCCGAGACAATCAATGAGCAGTTCTTC CASSSETINEQFF
few TRBJ1-2 TRBD1 TRBV28 TGTGCCAGCAGCCAACTTCTCCGGGACAGCAGACCCTACACCTTC CASSQLLRDSRPYTF
many TRBJ1-2 NA TRBV3-1 TGTGCCAGCAGCCGGACAGAGGGAGCCAATGGCTACACCTTC CASSRTEGANGYTF
many TRBJ1-4 NA TRBV15 TGTGCCACCAGCAGAGATCGGGCAACTAATGAAAAACTGTTTTTT CATSRDRATNEKLFF
few TRBJ2-5 NA TRBV5-4 TGTGCCAGCAGCATAGATTTTCAAGAGACCCAGTACTTC CASSIDFQETQYF
many TRBJ2-3 TRBD2 TRBV11-2 TGTGCCAGCAGCGGACGGACTAGCGGGGGGACCACAGATACGCAGTATTTT CASSGRTSGGTTDTQYF
many TRBJ2-3 TRBD1 TRBV6-1 TGTGCCAGCAGTGCAAAACAGGGGTGGAAAGATACGCAGTATTTT CASSAKQGWKDTQYF
NA TRBJ1-5 NA TRBV7-9 TGTGCCAGCACCACCATGAGCGGTCAGCCCCAGCATTTT CASTTMSGQPQHF
few TRBJ2-6 NA TRBV30 TGTGCCTGGTATGGAAGTCGTGGGGCCAACGTCCTGACTTTC CAWYGSRGANVLTF
many TRBJ2-5 TRBD1 TRBV3-1 TGTGCCAGCAGCCCCTGGACAGGGGGCTTGGAGACCCAGTACTTC CASSPWTGGLETQYF